This T cell receptor beta chain stems from a study of identical twins. Germline V gene lookup returns CDR1 SGHRS and CDR2 YFSETQ. Trimming took 8 bases from V and 6 from J; bases not matched to a gene: 7. This CDR3 has 13 amino acids. MiXCR, run by TCRdb on the 5' RACE reads, gives a single entry per CDR3 protein. The sample records about 890,000 distinct CDR3 sequences, around an eighth being singletons. These same records also appear under a second study, on yellow fever vaccine responses in identical twins.

V usage is TRBV5-1 and J usage is TRBJ2-2, with 7 bases that match TRBD1. The TCR was taken from a woman younger than 30 in good health. Source material: PBMCs. CDR3 residues: CASRQGISGELFF. CDR3 nucleotides: TGCGCCAGTCGACAGGGAATCTCCGGGGAGCTGTTTTTT.